This T cell receptor beta chain was recovered during a study of blood T cell repertoires in COVID-19. Study at large: PBMCs, B-cell-depleted T cells, or T cells provided the cDNA or gDNA that made up the material.

Living in roughly 25 US areas, the participants were between 18 and 89 years of age. Assignment of participants to cohorts was predicated upon participant-reported clinical history. The CDR3 is made up of 16 amino acids. The V gene end was trimmed by 3 bases and the J gene end by 2 bases; junction bases not matched to a gene: 8. The germline CDR1 and CDR2 sequences are LGHNT and FRNRAP. In the source study's methods: The assay estimated nucleated cells by amplifying reference gene primers. Sequencing used immunoSEQ multiplex PCR; TCRdb keeps in-frame clones, though not all of them. V and J calls and clone size follow that table, whereas D and trimming were derived from the DNA. The profile shows roughly 200,000 clones, approximately 89% of them singletons.

The clonotype comes from a woman in her forties with acute COVID-19. The sequencing input was PBMCs or T cells enriched from blood (not recorded which). This chain connects TRBV12-5 to TRBJ1-2; 8 bases fit TRBD1. The CDR3 DNA sequence: TGTGCTAGTGGTTTCTCGACAGGGGCCGGAAACTATGGCTACACCTTC. Encoded protein: CASGFSTGAGNYGYTF.